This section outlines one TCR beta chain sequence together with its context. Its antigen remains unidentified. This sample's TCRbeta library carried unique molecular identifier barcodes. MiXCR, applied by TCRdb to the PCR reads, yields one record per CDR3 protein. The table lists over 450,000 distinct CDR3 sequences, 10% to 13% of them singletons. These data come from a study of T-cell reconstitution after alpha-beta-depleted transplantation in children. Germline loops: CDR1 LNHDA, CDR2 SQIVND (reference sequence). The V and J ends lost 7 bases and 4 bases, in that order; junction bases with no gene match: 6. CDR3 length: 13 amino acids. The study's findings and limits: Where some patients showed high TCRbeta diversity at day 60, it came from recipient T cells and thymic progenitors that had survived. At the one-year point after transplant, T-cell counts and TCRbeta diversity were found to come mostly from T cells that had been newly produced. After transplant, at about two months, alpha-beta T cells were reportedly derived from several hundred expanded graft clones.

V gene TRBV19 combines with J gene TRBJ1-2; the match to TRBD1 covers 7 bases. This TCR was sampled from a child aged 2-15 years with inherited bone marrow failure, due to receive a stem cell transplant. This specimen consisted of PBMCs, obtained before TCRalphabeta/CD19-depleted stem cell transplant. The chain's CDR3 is CASTSGTAYGYTF. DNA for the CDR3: TGTGCCAGTACCTCTGGGACAGCCTATGGCTACACCTTC.